This section outlines one TCR beta chain sequence together with its context. The antigen is not known. This CDR3 has 15 residues. V was clipped by 6 bases and J by 2 bases; unmatched bases: 8. CDR1 and CDR2 (germline): MNHNY, SVGAGI (reference sequence). The data were taken from a study of shared clonotypes between healthy human individuals. Study-level background: Each donor contributed plates that comprised three CD4 naive, three CD4 memory, two CD8 naive and one CD8 memory.

Sequencing was performed with immunoSEQ multiplex PCR; in TCRdb, only in-frame clones are kept and a portion is missing. Here the sample spans about 2.5 million clones, 92% being singletons. Overall study results and limits: The study generally estimated greater richness for naive than memory subsets.

The receptor was isolated from a man younger than 30 in good health. Some clones in this sample may be carry-over from other donors' samples. The chain is built from TRBV6-6 and TRBJ2-7, with TRBD2 matching over 9 bases. Source material: naive CD4+ T cells from PBMCs. Subset indicated: CD45RA+ positively selected. In nucleotides, the CDR3 is TGTGCCAGCAGCGGCCGAGGACTAGCGCCCTACGAGCAGTACTTC. Translation: CASSGRGLAPYEQYF.